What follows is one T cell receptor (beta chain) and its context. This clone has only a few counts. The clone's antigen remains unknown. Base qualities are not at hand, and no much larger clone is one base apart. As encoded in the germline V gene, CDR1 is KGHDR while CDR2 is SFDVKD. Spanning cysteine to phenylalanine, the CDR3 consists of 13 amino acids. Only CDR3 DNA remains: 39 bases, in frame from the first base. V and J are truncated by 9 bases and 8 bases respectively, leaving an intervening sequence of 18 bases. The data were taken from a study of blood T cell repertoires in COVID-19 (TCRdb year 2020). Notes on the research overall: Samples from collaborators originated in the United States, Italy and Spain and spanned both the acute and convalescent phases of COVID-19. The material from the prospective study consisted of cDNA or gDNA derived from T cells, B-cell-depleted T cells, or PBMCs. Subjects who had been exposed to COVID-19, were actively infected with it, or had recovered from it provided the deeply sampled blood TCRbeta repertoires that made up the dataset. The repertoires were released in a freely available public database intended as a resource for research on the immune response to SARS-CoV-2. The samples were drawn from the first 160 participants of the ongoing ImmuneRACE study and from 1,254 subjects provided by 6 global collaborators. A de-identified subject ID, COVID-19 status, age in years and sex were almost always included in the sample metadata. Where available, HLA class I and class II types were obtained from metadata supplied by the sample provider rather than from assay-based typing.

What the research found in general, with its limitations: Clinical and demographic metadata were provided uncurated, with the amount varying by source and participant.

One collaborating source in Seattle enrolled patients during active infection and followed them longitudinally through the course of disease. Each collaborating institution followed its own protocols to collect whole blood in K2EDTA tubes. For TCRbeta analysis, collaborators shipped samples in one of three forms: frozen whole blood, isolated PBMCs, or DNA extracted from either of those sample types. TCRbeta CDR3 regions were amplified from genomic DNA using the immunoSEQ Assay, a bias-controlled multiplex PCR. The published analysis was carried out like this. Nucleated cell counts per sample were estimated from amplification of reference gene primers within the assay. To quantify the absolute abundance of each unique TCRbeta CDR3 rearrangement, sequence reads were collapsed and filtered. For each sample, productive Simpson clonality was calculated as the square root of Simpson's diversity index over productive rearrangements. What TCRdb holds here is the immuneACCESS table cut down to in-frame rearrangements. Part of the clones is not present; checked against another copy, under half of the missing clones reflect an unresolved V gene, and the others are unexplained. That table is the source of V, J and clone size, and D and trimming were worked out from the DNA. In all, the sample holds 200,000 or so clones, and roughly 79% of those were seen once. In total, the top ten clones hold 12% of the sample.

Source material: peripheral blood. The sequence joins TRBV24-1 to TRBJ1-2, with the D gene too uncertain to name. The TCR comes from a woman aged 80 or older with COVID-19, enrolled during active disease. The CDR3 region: CATSESDWGGYTF. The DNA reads TGTGCCACCTCCGAATCGGACTGGGGAGGCTACACCTTC.